The source of this T cell receptor (beta chain) is a study of T cell responses to AZD1222 COVID-19 vaccine. Findings and caveats of the study: The study found Spike-specific TCR breadth and depth rose after two AZD1222 doses. AZD1222 recipients seropositive at baseline numbered only five to seven.

The assay was immunoSEQ multiplex PCR, and TCRdb's table has in-frame clones only and misses some. The sample includes about 76,000 clones, 60% to 85% of them seen just once. CDR3 size: 15 residues. Germline lookup yields CDR1 SQVTM and CDR2 ANQGSEA. V gave up 0 bases and J gave up 5 bases; unmatched junction bases: 4. On this clone itself: Its antigen is currently unknown.

This chain connects TRBV29-1 to TRBJ2-5; 12 positions agree with TRBD2. This clonotype was obtained from an adult who received the MenACWY meningococcal vaccine as a control. Specimen: peripheral blood, collected 28 days after the second dose of the MenACWY control vaccine. CDR3 in DNA: TGCAGCGTTGAAGAGGGACTAGCGGGTGGGGAGACCCAGTACTTC. Amino acids: CSVEEGLAGGETQYF. The whole variable domain, filled in from reference TRBV29-1 and TRBJ2-5, reads SAVISQKPSRDICQRGTSLTIQCQVDSQVTMMFWYRQQPGQSLTLIATANQGSEATYESGFVIDKFPISRPNLTFSTLTVSNMSPEDSSIYLCSVEEGLAGGETQYFGPGTRLLVL.